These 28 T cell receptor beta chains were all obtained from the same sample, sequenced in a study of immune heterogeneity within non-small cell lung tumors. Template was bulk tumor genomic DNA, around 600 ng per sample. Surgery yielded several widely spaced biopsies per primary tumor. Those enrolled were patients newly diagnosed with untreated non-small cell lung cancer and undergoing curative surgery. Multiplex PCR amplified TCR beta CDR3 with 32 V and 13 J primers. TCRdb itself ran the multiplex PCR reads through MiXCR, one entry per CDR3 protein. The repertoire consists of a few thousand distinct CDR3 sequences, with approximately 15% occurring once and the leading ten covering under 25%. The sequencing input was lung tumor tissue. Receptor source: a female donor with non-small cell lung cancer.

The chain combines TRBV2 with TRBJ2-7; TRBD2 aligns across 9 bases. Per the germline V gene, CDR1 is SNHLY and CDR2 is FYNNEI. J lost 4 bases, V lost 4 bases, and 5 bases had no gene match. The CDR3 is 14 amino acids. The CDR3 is CASSGLAEYYEQYF. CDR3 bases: TGTGCCAGCAGTGGACTAGCGGAATATTACGAGCAGTACTTC.

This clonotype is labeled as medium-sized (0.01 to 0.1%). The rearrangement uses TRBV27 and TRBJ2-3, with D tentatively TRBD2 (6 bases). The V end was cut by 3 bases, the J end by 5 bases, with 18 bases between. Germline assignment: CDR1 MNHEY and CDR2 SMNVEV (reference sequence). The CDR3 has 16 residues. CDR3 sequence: CASSFSGTPGGDTQYF. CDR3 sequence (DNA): TGTGCCAGCAGTTTCTCCGGGACTCCGGGTGGAGATACGCAGTATTTT.

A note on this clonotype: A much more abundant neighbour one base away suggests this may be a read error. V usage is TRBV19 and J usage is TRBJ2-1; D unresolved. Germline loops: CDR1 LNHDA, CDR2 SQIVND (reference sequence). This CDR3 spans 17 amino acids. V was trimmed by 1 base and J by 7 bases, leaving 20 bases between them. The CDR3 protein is CASSIVFEASAGNEQFF. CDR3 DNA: TGTGCCAGTAGTATAGTATTTGAGGCGTCGGCTGGGAATGAGCAGTTCTTC.

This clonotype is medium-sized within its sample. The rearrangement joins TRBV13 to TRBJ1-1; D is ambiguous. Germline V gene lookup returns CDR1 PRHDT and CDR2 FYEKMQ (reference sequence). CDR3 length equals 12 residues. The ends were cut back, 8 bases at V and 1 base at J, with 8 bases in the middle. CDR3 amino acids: CASGWKNTEAFF. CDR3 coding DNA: TGTGCCAGCGGCTGGAAGAACACTGAAGCTTTCTTT.

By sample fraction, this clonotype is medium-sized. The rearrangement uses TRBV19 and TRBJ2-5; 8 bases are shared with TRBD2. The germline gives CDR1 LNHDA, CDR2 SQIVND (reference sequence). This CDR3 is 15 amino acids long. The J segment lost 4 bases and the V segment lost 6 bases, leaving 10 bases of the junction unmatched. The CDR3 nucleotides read TGTGCCAGTAGGCCCGGGACTAGGGGTGGAGAGACCCAGTACTTC. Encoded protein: CASRPGTRGGETQYF.

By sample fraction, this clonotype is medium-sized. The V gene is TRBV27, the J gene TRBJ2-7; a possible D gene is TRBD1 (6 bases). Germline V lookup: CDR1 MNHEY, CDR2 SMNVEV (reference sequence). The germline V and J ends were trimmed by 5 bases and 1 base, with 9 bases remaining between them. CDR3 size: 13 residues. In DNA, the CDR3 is TGTGCCAGCAGTATCAGGGGATCCTACGAGCAGTACTTC. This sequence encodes CASSIRGSYEQYF.

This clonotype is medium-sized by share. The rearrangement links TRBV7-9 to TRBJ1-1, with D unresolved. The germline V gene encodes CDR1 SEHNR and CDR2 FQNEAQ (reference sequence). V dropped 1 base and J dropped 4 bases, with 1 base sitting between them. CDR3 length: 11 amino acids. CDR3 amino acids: CASSLGTEAFF. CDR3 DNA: TGTGCCAGCAGCTTAGGCACTGAAGCTTTCTTT.

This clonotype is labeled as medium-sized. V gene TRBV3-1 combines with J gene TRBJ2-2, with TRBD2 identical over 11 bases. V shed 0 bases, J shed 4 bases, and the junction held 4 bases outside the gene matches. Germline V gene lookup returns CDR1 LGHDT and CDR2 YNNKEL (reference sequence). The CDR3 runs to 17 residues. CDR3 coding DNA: TGTGCCAGCAGCCAAGAAAAGACTAGCGGGACCACCGGGGAGCTGTTTTTT. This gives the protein CASSQEKTSGTTGELFF. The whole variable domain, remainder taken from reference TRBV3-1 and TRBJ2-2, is DTAVSQTPKYLVTQMGNDKSIKCEQNLGHDTMYWYKQDSKKFLKIMFSYNNKELIINETVPNRFSPKSPDKAHLNLHINSLELGDSAVYFCASSQEKTSGTTGELFFGEGSRLTVL.

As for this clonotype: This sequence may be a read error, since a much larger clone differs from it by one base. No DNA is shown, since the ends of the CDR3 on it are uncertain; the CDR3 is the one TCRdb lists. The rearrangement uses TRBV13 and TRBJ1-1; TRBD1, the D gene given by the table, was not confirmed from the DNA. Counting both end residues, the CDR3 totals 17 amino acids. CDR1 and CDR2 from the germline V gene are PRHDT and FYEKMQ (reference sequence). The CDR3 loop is CASSLSTHVGQGAESFF.

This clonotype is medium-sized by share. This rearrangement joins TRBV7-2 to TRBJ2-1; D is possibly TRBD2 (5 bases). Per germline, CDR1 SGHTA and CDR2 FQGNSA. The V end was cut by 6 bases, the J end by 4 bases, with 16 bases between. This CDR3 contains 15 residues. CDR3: CASRSSGGRYNEQFF. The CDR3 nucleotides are TGTGCCAGCAGGTCATCCGGAGGAAGATACAATGAGCAGTTCTTC.

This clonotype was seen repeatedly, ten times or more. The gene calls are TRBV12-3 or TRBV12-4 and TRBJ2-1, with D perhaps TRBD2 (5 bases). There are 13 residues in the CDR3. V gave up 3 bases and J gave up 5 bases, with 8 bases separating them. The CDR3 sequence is CASSFGRDNEQFF. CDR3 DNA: TGTGCCAGCAGTTTTGGGCGGGACAATGAGCAGTTCTTC.

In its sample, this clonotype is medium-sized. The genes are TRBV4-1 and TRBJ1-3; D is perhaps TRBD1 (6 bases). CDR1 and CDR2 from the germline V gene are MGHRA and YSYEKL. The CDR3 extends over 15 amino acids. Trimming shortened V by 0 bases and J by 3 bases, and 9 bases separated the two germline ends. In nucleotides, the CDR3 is TGCGCCAGCAGCCAAGAAGCGGACAGTGGAAACACCATATATTTT. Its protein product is CASSQEADSGNTIYF.

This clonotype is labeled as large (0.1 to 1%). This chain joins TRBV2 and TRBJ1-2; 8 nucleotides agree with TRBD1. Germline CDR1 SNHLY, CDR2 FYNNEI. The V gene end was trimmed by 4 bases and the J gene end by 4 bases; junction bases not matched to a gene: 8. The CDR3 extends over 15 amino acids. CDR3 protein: CASSAQGAQSYGYTF. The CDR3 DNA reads TGTGCCAGCAGTGCCCAGGGGGCGCAGAGCTATGGCTACACCTTC.

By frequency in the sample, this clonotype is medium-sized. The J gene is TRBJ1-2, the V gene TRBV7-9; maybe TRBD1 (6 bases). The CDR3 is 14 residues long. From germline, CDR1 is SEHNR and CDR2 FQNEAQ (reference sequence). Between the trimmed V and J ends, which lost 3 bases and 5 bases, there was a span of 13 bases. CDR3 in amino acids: CASSLGHPEYGYTF. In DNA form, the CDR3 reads TGTGCCAGCAGCTTGGGACATCCCGAATATGGCTACACCTTC.

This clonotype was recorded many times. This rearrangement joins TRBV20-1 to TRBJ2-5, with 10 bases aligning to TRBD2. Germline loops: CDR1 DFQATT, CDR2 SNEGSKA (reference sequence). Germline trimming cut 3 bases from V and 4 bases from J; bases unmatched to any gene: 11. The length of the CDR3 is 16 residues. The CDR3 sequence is CSASNRLAGVLETQYF. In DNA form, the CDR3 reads TGCAGTGCTAGTAATCGGCTAGCGGGAGTCTTAGAGACCCAGTACTTC.

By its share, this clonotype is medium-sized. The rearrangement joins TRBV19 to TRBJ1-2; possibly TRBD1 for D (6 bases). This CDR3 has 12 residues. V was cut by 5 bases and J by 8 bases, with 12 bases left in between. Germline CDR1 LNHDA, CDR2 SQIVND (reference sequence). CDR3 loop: CASSVRGNGYTF. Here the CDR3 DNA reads TGTGCCAGTAGTGTCAGGGGAAACGGCTACACCTTC.

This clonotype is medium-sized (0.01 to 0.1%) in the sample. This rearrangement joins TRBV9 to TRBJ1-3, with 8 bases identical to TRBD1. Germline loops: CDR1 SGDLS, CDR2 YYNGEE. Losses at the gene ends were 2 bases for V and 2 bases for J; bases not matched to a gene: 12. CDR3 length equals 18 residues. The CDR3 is CASSVGQDALPPGNTIYF. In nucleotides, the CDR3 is TGTGCCAGCAGCGTGGGACAGGACGCCCTACCGCCTGGAAACACCATATATTTT.

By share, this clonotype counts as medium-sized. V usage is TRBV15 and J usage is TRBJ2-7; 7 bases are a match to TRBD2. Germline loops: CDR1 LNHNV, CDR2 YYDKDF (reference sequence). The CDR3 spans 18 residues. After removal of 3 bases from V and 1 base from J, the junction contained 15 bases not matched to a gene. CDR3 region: CATSRKRPGASGSYEQYF. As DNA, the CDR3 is TGTGCCACCAGCAGGAAACGACCCGGAGCTAGCGGTTCCTACGAGCAGTACTTC. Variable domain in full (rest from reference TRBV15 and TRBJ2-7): DAMVIQNPRYQVTQFGKPVTLSCSQTLNHNVMYWYQQKSSQAPKLLFHYYDKDFNNEADTPDNFQSRRPNTSFCFLDIRSPGLGDTAMYLCATSRKRPGASGSYEQYFGPGTRLTVT.

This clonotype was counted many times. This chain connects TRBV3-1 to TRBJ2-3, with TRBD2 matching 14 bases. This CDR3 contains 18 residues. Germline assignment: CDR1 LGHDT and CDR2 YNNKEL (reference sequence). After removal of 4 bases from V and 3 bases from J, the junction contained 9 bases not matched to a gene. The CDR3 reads CASSPGTSGRKGTDTQYF. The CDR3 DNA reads TGTGCCAGCAGCCCAGGGACTAGCGGGAGAAAAGGGACAGATACGCAGTATTTT.

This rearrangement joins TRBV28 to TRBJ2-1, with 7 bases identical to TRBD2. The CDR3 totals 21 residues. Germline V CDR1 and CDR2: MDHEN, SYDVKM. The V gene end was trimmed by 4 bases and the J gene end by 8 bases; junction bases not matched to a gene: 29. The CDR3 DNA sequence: TGTGCCAGCAGTTCTTCCGGGTGGGGGGGAGGGCAAGGCGGATCTAACGATGAGCAGTTCTTC. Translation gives CASSSSGWGGGQGGSNDEQFF.

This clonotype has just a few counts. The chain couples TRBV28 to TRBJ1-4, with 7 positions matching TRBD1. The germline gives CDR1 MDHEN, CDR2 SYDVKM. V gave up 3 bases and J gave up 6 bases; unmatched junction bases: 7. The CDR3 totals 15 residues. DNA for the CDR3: TGTGCCAGCAGTTTGGGACAGTCTAGCCATGAAAAACTGTTTTTT. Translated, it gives CASSLGQSSHEKLFF.

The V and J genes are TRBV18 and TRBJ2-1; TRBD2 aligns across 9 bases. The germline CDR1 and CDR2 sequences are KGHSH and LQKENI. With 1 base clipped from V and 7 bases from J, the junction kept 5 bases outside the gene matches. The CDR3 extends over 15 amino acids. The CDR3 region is CASSPLAGASNEQFF. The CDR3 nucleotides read TGTGCCAGCTCACCACTAGCGGGAGCCTCAAATGAGCAGTTCTTC.

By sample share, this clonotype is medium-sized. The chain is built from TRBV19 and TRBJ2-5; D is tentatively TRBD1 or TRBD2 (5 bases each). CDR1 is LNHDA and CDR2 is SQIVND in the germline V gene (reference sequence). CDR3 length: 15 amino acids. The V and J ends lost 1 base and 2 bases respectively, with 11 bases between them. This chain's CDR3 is CASSIARDGQETQYF. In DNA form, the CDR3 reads TGTGCCAGTAGTATAGCCCGGGACGGGCAAGAGACCCAGTACTTC.

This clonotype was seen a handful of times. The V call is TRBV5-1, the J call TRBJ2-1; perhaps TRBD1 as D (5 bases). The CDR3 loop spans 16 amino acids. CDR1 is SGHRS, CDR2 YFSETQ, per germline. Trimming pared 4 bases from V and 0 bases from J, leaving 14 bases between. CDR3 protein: CASSPSGRVSYNEQFF. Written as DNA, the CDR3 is TGCGCCAGCAGCCCCTCGGGCAGGGTCTCCTACAATGAGCAGTTCTTC.

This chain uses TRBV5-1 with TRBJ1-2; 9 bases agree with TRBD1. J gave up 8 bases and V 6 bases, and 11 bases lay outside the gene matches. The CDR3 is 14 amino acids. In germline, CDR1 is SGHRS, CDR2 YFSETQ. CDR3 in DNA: TGCGCCAGCACCAAAACCGGGACAGGGTACGGCTACACCTTC. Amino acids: CASTKTGTGYGYTF.

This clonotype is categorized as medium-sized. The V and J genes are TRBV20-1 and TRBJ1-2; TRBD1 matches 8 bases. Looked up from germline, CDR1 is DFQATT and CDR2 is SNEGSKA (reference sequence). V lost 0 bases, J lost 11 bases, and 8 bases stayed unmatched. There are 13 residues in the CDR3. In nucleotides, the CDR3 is TGCAGTGCTAGAGAGCCCCTCCGGACAGGGTACACCTTC. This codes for CSAREPLRTGYTF.

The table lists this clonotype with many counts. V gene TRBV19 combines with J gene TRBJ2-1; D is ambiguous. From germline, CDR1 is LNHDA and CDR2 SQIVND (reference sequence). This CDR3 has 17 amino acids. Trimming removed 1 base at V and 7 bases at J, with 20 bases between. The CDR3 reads CASSIVFEAAAGNEQFF. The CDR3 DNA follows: TGTGCCAGTAGTATAGTATTTGAGGCGGCGGCTGGGAATGAGCAGTTCTTC. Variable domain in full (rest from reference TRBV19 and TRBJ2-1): DGGITQSPKYLFRKEGQNVTLSCEQNLNHDAMYWYRQDPGQGLRLIYYSQIVNDFQKGDIAEGYSVSREKKESFPLTVTSAQKNPTAFYLCASSIVFEAAAGNEQFFGPGTRLTVL.

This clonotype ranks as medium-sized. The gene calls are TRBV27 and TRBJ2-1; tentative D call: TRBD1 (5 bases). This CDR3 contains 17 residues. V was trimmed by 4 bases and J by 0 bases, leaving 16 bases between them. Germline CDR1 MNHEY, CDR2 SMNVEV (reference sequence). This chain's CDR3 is CASSSGAGPLSYNEQFF. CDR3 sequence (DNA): TGTGCCAGCAGTTCGGGCGCAGGGCCTCTCTCCTACAATGAGCAGTTCTTC.